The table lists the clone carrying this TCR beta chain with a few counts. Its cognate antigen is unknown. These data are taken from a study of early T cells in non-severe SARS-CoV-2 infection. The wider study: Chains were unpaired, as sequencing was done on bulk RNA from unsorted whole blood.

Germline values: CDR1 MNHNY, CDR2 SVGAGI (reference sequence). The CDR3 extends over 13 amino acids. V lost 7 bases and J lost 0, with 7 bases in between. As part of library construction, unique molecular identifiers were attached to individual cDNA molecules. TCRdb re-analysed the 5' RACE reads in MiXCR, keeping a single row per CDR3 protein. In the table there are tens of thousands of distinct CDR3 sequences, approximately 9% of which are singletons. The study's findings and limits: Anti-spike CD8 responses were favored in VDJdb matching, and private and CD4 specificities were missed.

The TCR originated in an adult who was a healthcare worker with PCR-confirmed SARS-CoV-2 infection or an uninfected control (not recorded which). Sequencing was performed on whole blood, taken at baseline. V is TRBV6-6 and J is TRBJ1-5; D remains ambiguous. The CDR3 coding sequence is TGTGCCAGCACCCAATATAGCAATCAGCCCCAGCATTTT. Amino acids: CASTQYSNQPQHF.